This entry describes one T cell receptor beta chain. Its antigen target is currently unknown. One base away there is no much larger clone; base qualities are not given. The CDR3 numbers 14 residues from cysteine through phenylalanine. The only DNA kept is the CDR3, 42 bases in frame from the first base. The germline ends are 14 bases apart after V is trimmed by 8 bases and J by 4 bases. Per the germline V gene, MNHEY is the CDR1 and SVGAGI is the CDR2. This specimen belongs to a study of T cells after somatic rescue of genetic block (dated by TCRdb to about 2020). Describing the broader study: What the study looked at was long-term robustness, specifically in a T-cell system that came about through somatic rescue of a genetic block in T-cell development.

Library preparation employed the immunoSEQ multiplex PCR assay. TCRdb obtained this table from immuneACCESS and retained in-frame rearrangements with V and J assigned. These tables miss some clones; where compared with another copy, unresolved V genes account for less than half of the shortfall, and the remainder is unexplained. The sample yields 68,000 or so clones; less than 95% were counted once. Clones ranked in the top ten supply around 3% of the sample. The sequence was collected from a middle-aged man. Material for sequencing was peripheral blood mononuclear cells (PBMCs). This receptor chain uses TRBV6-5 and TRBJ2-2, with the D assignment possibly TRBD1 or TRBD2, given 5 matching bases for each. Read as DNA, the sequence is TGTGCCAGCGAGGGGTTAAAAGGCACCGGGGAGCTGTTTTTT. Its protein is CASEGLKGTGELFF.